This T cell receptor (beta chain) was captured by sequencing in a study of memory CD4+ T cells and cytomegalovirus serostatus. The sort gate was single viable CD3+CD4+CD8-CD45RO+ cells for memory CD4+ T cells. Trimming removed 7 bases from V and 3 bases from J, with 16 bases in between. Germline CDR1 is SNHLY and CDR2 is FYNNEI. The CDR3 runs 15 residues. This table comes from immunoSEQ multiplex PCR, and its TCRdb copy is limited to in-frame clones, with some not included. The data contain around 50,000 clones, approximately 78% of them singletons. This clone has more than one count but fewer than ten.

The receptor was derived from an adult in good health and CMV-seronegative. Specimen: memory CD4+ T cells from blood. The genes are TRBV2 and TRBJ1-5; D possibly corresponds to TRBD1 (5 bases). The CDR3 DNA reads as TGTGCCAGCACTGGTAGAACAGGCTCCAATCAGCCCCAGCATTTT. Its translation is CASTGRTGSNQPQHF. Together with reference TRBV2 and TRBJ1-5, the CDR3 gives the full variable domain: EPEVTQTPSHQVTQMGQEVILRCVPISNHLYFYWYRQILGQKVEFLVSFYNNEISEKSEIFDDQFSVERPDGSNFTLKIRSTKLEDSAMYFCASTGRTGSNQPQHFGDGTRLSIL.